The clone carrying this T cell receptor beta chain has just a few counts. Original processing methods: Samples held a median of roughly 100,000 TCRs, range 23,224–690,600. TCRdb reprocessed the RACE reads via MiXCR and lists one record per CDR3 protein. It is TCRdb's table, rather than the study itself, that gives the V and J calls and clone size. This sample has about 360,000 distinct CDR3 sequences; more than 4.5% occur once, and the top ten carry 2% to 2.5%. The record originates from a study of human T cells and chemical hapten exposure. Study information: Variability of per-sample TCR yields stemmed mainly from small differences in pooled library volume.

Trimming left V 5 bases short and J 0 bases short, with 8 bases between. CDR3 length equals 13 residues. Germline V gene lookup returns CDR1 SQVTM and CDR2 ANQGSEA. The time point here: patch test 1, 2 weeks after DPC sensitization. Treatment specified: therapeutic diphenylcyclopropenone sensitization with weekly scalp DPC. Total RNA was isolated from whole blood that had not been fractionated. Sequencing used whole blood, obtained in connection with sensitization to the hapten diphenylcyclopropenone (DPC). V usage is TRBV29-1 and J usage is TRBJ1-3; D is perhaps TRBD1 (6 bases). The TCR was taken from a woman in her 50s with alopecia areata. Some clones in this sample may be carry-over from other donors' samples. The CDR3 DNA follows: TGCAGCGTTCAGGACAGCTCTGGAAACACCATATATTTT. It translates to CSVQDSSGNTIYF.